This T cell receptor (beta chain) was sequenced for a study of cytomegalovirus exposure and HLA in healthy donors. Study observations and caveats: Per published reports, the classifier diagnosed cytomegalovirus status with high specificity and sensitivity. In the analysis, some V segments, TRBV6-2 and TRBV6-3 included, were excluded as indistinguishable.

Points on this clone: Antigen specificity is unknown.

The primer mix had 60 Vbeta and 13 Jbeta primers. This table comes from immunoSEQ multiplex PCR, and its TCRdb copy is limited to in-frame clones, with some not included. The table has about 120,000 clones, more than 65% seen once. V lost 0 bases to trimming and J lost 2 bases, with 6 bases between them. The germline V gene encodes CDR1 SGDLS and CDR2 YYNGEE. This CDR3 region has 14 residues. The chain combines TRBV9 with TRBJ1-3; the D gene is possibly TRBD1 (5 bases). The source material was PBMCs. The receptor's source is a woman younger than 30 in good health and CMV-seronegative. Here the CDR3 reads CASSVGRAGNTIYF. The DNA of the CDR3 is TGTGCCAGCAGCGTAGGCAGGGCTGGAAACACCATATATTTT.